This TCR beta chain is drawn from a study of CXCR3-negative and CXCR3-positive naive CD8 T cells. Study-wide findings and caveats: CXCR3-expressing naive cells carried TRB CDR3s more hydrophobic than those of CXCR3-negative naive cells.

The CDR3 has 18 residues. On this clonotype itself: Its antigen is not known.

With UMI labels, 5' RACE was used to prepare the TRB cDNA libraries. TCRdb reprocessed the 5' RACE reads, keeping one entry per CDR3 protein, no DNA. The sample includes 65,000 to 85,000 distinct CDR3 sequences. The receptor comes from a human donor in good health. Some clones in this sample may be carry-over from other donors' samples. This chain uses TRBV23-1 with TRBJ2-3; the D call of TRBD1 rests on TCRdb alone, since no DNA is present to check it. TRBV23-1 is identified as an open reading frame with a role that is uncertain. Sample: naive CXCR3- CD8+ T cells from blood. Subset specified: CD45RO-CCR7+CD27+CD95- naive CD8+ T cells lacking CXCR3 (TNR3-). The CDR3 is CASSQSVTGGILTDTQYF.